These 28 T cell receptor beta chains came from one sample sequenced in a study of blood T cell repertoires in COVID-19. The method was immunoSEQ multiplex PCR; TCRdb's version includes in-frame clones alone and lacks a portion of them. This sample has fewer than 350,000 clones, with roughly 90% found just once. Sequencing was done on a sample of PBMCs or T cells enriched from blood (not recorded which). The source of these receptors is a woman aged 18 to 35 with acute COVID-19.

This chain links TRBV11-3 with TRBJ2-2; D ambiguous. V was cut by 5 bases and J by 1 base, with 2 bases left in between. The CDR3 runs to 12 residues. Germline V lookup: CDR1 SGHNT, CDR2 YENEEA. CDR3 amino acids: CASSLNTGELFF. The CDR3 DNA sequence: TGTGCCAGCAGCCTGAACACCGGGGAGCTGTTTTTT.

The J gene is TRBJ2-7, the V gene TRBV27; 8 nucleotides line up with TRBD1. V lost 5 bases to trimming and J lost 2 bases; unmatched junction nucleotides: 8. Germline CDR1 MNHEY, CDR2 SMNVEV (reference sequence). This CDR3 has 15 amino acids. This CDR3 reads CASSNPTGVAYEQYF. In DNA form, the CDR3 reads TGTGCCAGCAGTAACCCGACAGGGGTGGCCTACGAGCAGTACTTC.

The genes are TRBV25-1 and TRBJ1-1; 8 nucleotides match TRBD1. CDR1 MGHDK and CDR2 SYGVNS come from the germline V gene. V lost 4 bases and J lost 4; bases outside the gene matches: 14. The CDR3 covers 17 residues. The DNA of the CDR3 is TGTGCCAGCAGTGGCCGGACAGGGCCGCCGCGCGGCACTGAAGCTTTCTTT. Translated: CASSGRTGPPRGTEAFF.

V usage is TRBV23-1 and J usage is TRBJ1-5, with 7 bases matching TRBD1. TRBV23-1 is placed among ORFs of uncertain function. This CDR3 has 18 amino acids. Germline trimming cut 4 bases from V and 2 bases from J; bases unmatched to any gene: 14. The chain's CDR3 is CASSPDDQGVDGNQPQHF. The CDR3 nucleotides read TGCGCCAGCAGTCCCGATGATCAGGGGGTGGACGGCAATCAGCCCCAGCATTTT.

The chain carries TRBV20-1 and TRBJ2-5, with TRBD1 matching over 7 bases. V was pared by 3 bases and J by 0 bases, with 7 bases of the junction left unmatched. CDR1 and CDR2 from the germline V gene are DFQATT and SNEGSKA (reference sequence). This CDR3 comprises 15 residues. The CDR3 DNA reads TGCAGTGCTAGTCCCATTACAGGGGACCAAGAGACCCAGTACTTC. Protein sequence: CSASPITGDQETQYF.

The chain employs TRBV6-5 and TRBJ1-5, with 8 bases fitting TRBD1. Germline assignment: CDR1 MNHEY and CDR2 SVGAGI. This CDR3 comprises 15 residues. The junction had 6 bases not matched to a gene; V was cut back by 6 bases and J by 2 bases. CDR3 nucleotide sequence: TGTGCCAGCAGGCGACAGGGGTCTGGCAATCAGCCCCAGCATTTT. Translating gives CASRRQGSGNQPQHF.

The chain couples TRBV6-5 to TRBJ1-1, with D unclear. The V gene lost 5 bases and the J gene lost 1 base, with 11 bases spanning the gap. The CDR3 consists of 14 residues. Germline V lookup: CDR1 MNHEY, CDR2 SVGAGI. The CDR3 sequence is CASSKSRANTEAFF. CDR3 DNA: TGTGCCAGCAGTAAAAGTCGAGCGAACACTGAAGCTTTCTTT.

The genes are TRBV19 and TRBJ1-5; D unresolved. Trimming removed 4 bases at V and 1 base at J, with 11 bases between. CDR1 and CDR2 from the germline V gene are LNHDA and SQIVND (reference sequence). The CDR3 length is 15 residues. The DNA for the CDR3 is TGTGCCAGTAGTACACAGCCGGGGAGCAATCAGCCCCAGCATTTT. This codes for CASSTQPGSNQPQHF.

The gene calls are TRBV5-1 and TRBJ2-1, with TRBD2 matching 11 bases. Unmatched junction bases numbered 5, after V lost 4 bases and J lost 5 bases. CDR3 length equals 15 residues. Germline CDR1 reads SGHRS; CDR2 reads YFSETQ. Here the CDR3 DNA reads TGCGCCAGCAGCCTGGGGACTAGCGGTAACAATGAGCAGTTCTTC. Amino acids: CASSLGTSGNNEQFF.

The CDR3 here is CASSGGLSYEQYF. The CDR3 DNA reads TGTGCCAGCAGCGGAGGACTTTCCTACGAGCAGTACTTC. The rearrangement links TRBV11-2 to TRBJ2-7, with D maybe TRBD2 (5 bases). The V and J ends lost 5 bases and 1 base respectively, with 9 bases between them. The CDR3 covers 13 residues. Per the germline V gene, CDR1 is SGHAT and CDR2 is FQNNGV. The whole variable domain, remainder taken from reference TRBV11-2 and TRBJ2-7, is EAGVAQSPRYKIIEKRQSVAFWCNPISGHATLYWYQQILGQGPKLLIQFQNNGVVDDSQLPKDRFSAERLKGVDSTLKIQPAKLEDSAVYLCASSGGLSYEQYFGPGTRLTVT.

This sequence joins TRBV28 and TRBJ1-1; 9 bases are shared with TRBD1. V dropped 5 bases and J dropped 0; count of bases not matched to a gene: 7. Germline V gene lookup returns CDR1 MDHEN and CDR2 SYDVKM. The CDR3 spans 16 residues. CDR3 in DNA: TGTGCCAGCAGTCGCCGGGACAGGGAGGTGAACACTGAAGCTTTCTTT. It yields the protein CASSRRDREVNTEAFF.

J is TRBJ2-7 and V is TRBV5-1; tentative D call: TRBD1 (6 bases). V was pared by 0 bases and J by 2 bases, with 9 bases between. Germline-derived CDR1 and CDR2 are SGHRS and YFSETQ. The CDR3 contains 14 residues. The CDR3 reads CASSLARGAYEQYF. The CDR3 DNA reads TGCGCCAGCAGCTTGGCCAGGGGAGCCTACGAGCAGTACTTC.

CDR3 protein: CASSELAGVRSYEQYF. CDR3 DNA sequence: TGTGCCAGCAGCGAGTTAGCGGGAGTAAGGTCCTACGAGCAGTACTTC. The chain links TRBV14 to TRBJ2-7, with 9 bases aligning to TRBD2. Germline assignment: CDR1 SGHDN and CDR2 FVKESK. The length of the CDR3 is 16 residues. J gave up 1 base and V 5 bases, and 9 bases lay outside the gene matches.

The chain uses TRBV24-1 and TRBJ2-3; 9 bases align to TRBD1. Trimming cost V 4 bases and J 2 bases; bases outside gene matches: 3. Germline CDR1 is KGHDR and CDR2 is SFDVKD. The CDR3 consists of 15 residues. The CDR3 DNA follows: TGTGCCACCAGTGACCCACAGGGGGCCACAGATACGCAGTATTTT. This sequence encodes CATSDPQGATDTQYF.

In this sample, this clone turned up once. V is TRBV5-8 and J is TRBJ1-4, with D perhaps TRBD1 (5 bases). The CDR3 is 14 amino acids. V gave up 2 bases and J gave up 6 bases, with 11 bases separating them. CDR1 and CDR2 (germline): SGHTS, YDEGEE. The CDR3 bases are TGTGCCAGCAGCTTATTGGGAGGGGATGAAAAACTGTTTTTT. Encoded protein: CASSLLGGDEKLFF.

This sequence joins TRBV19 and TRBJ1-2; 9 bases fit TRBD1. Germline V gene sequence: CDR1 LNHDA, CDR2 SQIVND (reference sequence). The CDR3 consists of 16 residues. V gave up 9 bases and J gave up 3 bases; unmatched junction bases: 14. For the CDR3, the DNA is TGTGCCAGCCAAATTCGTCGGACAGGGGCTCACTATGGCTACACCTTC. Its translation: CASQIRRTGAHYGYTF.

The V call is TRBV30, the J call TRBJ1-1; D is undetermined. This CDR3 spans 13 amino acids. Germline V gene sequence: CDR1 GTSNPN, CDR2 SVGIG (reference sequence). Between the trimmed V and J ends, which lost 2 bases and 0 bases, there was a span of 7 bases. This chain's CDR3 is CAWSLGVNTEAFF. The DNA for the CDR3 is TGTGCCTGGAGTCTAGGAGTGAACACTGAAGCTTTCTTT.

J is TRBJ2-1 and V is TRBV5-4; D call uncertain. Per the germline V gene, CDR1 is SGHNT and CDR2 is YYREEE (reference sequence). The CDR3 contains 11 residues. V lost 1 base and J 6 bases, leaving 2 bases between the germline ends. The CDR3 DNA follows: TGTGCCAGCAGCTTGCGCAATGAGCAGTTCTTC. It encodes CASSLRNEQFF.

This sequence joins TRBV19 and TRBJ1-5; no definite D call. In germline, CDR1 is LNHDA, CDR2 SQIVND (reference sequence). The V gene lost 6 bases and the J gene lost 7 bases, with 16 bases spanning the gap. The CDR3 is 14 residues long. CDR3 bases: TGTGCCAGTAGCCAAATCACCGCGGGCCAGCCCCAGCATTTT. This codes for CASSQITAGQPQHF.

The genes are TRBV5-5 and TRBJ2-7; D perhaps matches TRBD1 (5 bases). CDR1 and CDR2 from the germline V gene are SGHKS and YYEKEE (reference sequence). V lost 4 bases to trimming and J lost 3 bases, with 17 bases between them. The CDR3 has 15 residues. CDR3 sequence reads: CASSRRHRNLYEQYF. The CDR3 region has the DNA TGTGCCAGCAGCCGAAGACACAGGAACCTCTACGAGCAGTACTTC. Full variable domain (missing parts from reference TRBV5-5 and TRBJ2-7): DAGVTQSPTHLIKTRGQQVTLRCSPISGHKSVSWYQQVLGQGPQFIFQYYEKEERGRGNFPDRFSARQFPNYSSELNVNALLLGDSALYLCASSRRHRNLYEQYFGPGTRLTVT.

There are a few counts of this clone. J is TRBJ1-5 and V is TRBV28, with 8 bases matching TRBD1. The CDR3 is 15 amino acids. Germline V gives CDR1 MDHEN, CDR2 SYDVKM. The V gene end was trimmed by 6 bases and the J gene end by 0 bases; junction bases not matched to a gene: 4. The CDR3 loop is CASRWTGLSNQPQHF. DNA of the CDR3: TGTGCCAGCAGGTGGACAGGGCTTAGCAATCAGCCCCAGCATTTT.

This clone has a single count. The DNA of the CDR3 is TGTGCCAGCAGCTTGACAAGCGGGAGAAGCTCCTACGAGCAGTACTTC. Translating gives CASSLTSGRSSYEQYF. The chain carries TRBV7-9 and TRBJ2-7; 8 bases are shared with TRBD2. CDR3 length equals 16 residues. Germline V gene data show CDR1 as SEHNR and CDR2 as FQNEAQ (reference sequence). Unmatched junction bases numbered 7, after V lost 3 bases and J lost 0 bases.

The chain carries TRBV5-1 and TRBJ1-2; 10 bases agree with TRBD1. J lost 4 bases, V lost 1 base, and 4 bases had no gene match. This CDR3 is 15 amino acids long. Germline V gene lookup returns CDR1 SGHRS and CDR2 YFSETQ. This CDR3 is CASSLSGQGPYGYTF. The CDR3 nucleotides read TGCGCCAGCAGCTTGTCGGGACAGGGGCCCTATGGCTACACCTTC.

This clone was picked up one time. The V and J genes are TRBV6-6 and TRBJ1-6, with TRBD1 as a possible D gene (5 bases). V was trimmed by 6 bases and J by 9 bases, leaving 24 bases between them. Looked up from germline, CDR1 is MNHNY and CDR2 is SVGAGI (reference sequence). CDR3 length: 17 residues. This CDR3 reads CASRRSVQRGSLSPLHF. The CDR3 DNA reads TGTGCCAGCAGGCGATCAGTGCAAAGGGGCTCTCTTTCACCCCTCCACTTT.

This sequence joins TRBV7-9 and TRBJ2-7; a possible D gene is TRBD2 (5 bases). The V end was cut by 3 bases, the J end by 3 bases, with 9 bases between. Germline V gene lookup returns CDR1 SEHNR and CDR2 FQNEAQ (reference sequence). The CDR3 runs to 13 residues. The CDR3 bases are TGTGCCAGCAGCTTGACGGGGAACTACGAGCAGTACTTC. It translates to CASSLTGNYEQYF.

The chain is built from TRBV14 and TRBJ2-5, with 7 bases identical to TRBD2. V was pared by 0 bases and J by 1 base, with 14 bases of the junction left unmatched. The CDR3 is 19 amino acids. Germline V gives CDR1 SGHDN, CDR2 FVKESK. CDR3 nucleotides: TGTGCCAGCAGCCAAGAGAAGCCCAAACGGGGAGGGACCCAAGAGACCCAGTACTTC. Translated: CASSQEKPKRGGTQETQYF.

The V and J genes are TRBV5-4 and TRBJ2-1, with a weak D call TRBD2 (6 bases). CDR3 length: 15 residues. The germline gives CDR1 SGHNT, CDR2 YYREEE (reference sequence). The V end was cut by 5 bases, the J end by 8 bases, with 20 bases between. CDR3 in DNA: TGTGCCAGCAGAGGGGAACTAGCACCGGGTGATGAGCAGTTCTTC. Translation: CASRGELAPGDEQFF.

Concerning this clone: This CDR3 is also generated by other DNA sequences in the sample. V and J are TRBV30 and TRBJ2-1; D not resolved. CDR1 and CDR2 (germline): GTSNPN, SVGIG (reference sequence). Trimming shortened V by 0 bases and J by 7 bases, and 4 bases separated the two germline ends. The length of the CDR3 is 11 residues. The DNA of the CDR3 is TGTGCCTGGAGTGTTTCAAATGAGCAGTTCTTC. This codes for CAWSVSNEQFF.